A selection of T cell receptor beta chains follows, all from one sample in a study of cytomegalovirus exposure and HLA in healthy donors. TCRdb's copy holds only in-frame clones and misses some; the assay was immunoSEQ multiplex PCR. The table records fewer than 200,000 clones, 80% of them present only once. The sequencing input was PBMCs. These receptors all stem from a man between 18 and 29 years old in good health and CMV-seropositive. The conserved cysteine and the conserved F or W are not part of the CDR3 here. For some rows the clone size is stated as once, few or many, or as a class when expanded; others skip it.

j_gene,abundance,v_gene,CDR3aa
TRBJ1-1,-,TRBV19,ASSNGVMAEAF
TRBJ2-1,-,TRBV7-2,ASSLMGLGSLNEQF
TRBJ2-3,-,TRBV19,ASSIDRGDTQY
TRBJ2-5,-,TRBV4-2,ASSQLAGSDGTQY
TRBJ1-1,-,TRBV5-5,ASLQDRGMLNTAAF
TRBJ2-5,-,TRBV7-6,ASSSGQGAQETQY
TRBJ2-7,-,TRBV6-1,ASSSTSGMAYEQY
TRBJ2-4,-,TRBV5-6,ASSLVSRGDKNSQY
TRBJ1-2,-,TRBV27,ASSFSGSGYGYT
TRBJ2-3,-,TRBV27,ASSFRKEAGVRDTQY
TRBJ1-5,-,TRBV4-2,ASSQEGQINQPQH
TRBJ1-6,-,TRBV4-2,ASSQERLSYSPLH
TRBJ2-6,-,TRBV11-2,ASSLASDLQVLT
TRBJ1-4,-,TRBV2,ASSGNSGVAEKLF
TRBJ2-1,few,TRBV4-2,ASSQDYSGISYNEQF
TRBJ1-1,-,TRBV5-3,ARDSRYSEAF
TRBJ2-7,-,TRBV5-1,ASSLGLAGGNEQY
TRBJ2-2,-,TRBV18,ASSPGQVVNTGELF
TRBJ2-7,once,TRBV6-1,AIRDLPYEQY
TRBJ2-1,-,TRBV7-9,ASSLGSSGRDNEQF
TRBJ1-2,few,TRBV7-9,SSSFNPSGVDYGYT
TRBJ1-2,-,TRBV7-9,ASSPLRGIYGYT
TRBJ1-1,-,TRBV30,AWSVLGLNTEAF
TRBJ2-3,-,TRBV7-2,ASSPGPSTDTQY
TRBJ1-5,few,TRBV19,ASTATGPSHQPQH
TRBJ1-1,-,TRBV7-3,ASSFSDLTEAF
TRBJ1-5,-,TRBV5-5,ASSLDDRGLGDNQPQH
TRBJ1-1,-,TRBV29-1,SVGKGDRGAEAF
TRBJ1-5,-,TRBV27,ASSKLRGSADTYSNQPQH
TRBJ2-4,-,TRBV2,ASSEFTVPKNIQY
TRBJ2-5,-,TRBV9,ASSPRGRGETQY
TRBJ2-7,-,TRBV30,AWRQGPYEQY
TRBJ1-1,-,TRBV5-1,ASSWRPPATEAF
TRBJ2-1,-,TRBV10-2,ASSESMGGSSYNEQF
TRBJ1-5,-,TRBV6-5,ASRSTAYSNQPQH
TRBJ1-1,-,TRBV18,ASSPDRANTEAF
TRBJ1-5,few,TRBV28,ASSHSWAVNQPQH
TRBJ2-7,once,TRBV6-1,ASNRDSLYEQY
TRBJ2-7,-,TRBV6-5,ASSYRTTGFIEQY
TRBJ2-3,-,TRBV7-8,ASSRSTDTQY
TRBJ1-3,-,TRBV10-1,ASSPGPGGNTIY
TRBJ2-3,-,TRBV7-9,ASSLMGSADTQY
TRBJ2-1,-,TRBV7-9,ASMVGGLNEQF
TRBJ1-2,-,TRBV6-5,ASSEVSVRGGYT
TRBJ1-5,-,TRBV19,ASSRTGFGSQPQH
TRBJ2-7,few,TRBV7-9,ASSGRDSIRHEQY